This entry concerns a single T cell receptor beta chain. There is no known antigen for this receptor. Base-call qualities are not available, and no considerably larger clone is one nucleotide away. This entry comes from a study of cytomegalovirus exposure and HLA in healthy donors (TCRdb year 2017). As for the study more broadly: An earlier analysis of some 550 of the donors reported 250 to 350 Gb of sequence data and 100 million to 130 million unique TCR beta sequences from roughly 180 million T cells. About 300 gigabases of sequencing data and 70 million to 85 million unique TCR sequences were included in an early release covering over 600 HLA-typed donors. Of the 300 to 400 genotyped donors, around 81% fell in the genetic ancestry cluster associated with self-reported Caucasian donors. The study aimed to test whether signatures of past pathogen exposure could be identified by cataloging public T cell receptors. The study profiled the T cell repertoires of hundreds of subjects by immunosequencing and related them to cytomegalovirus serostatus. In addition to the first cohort of hundreds of subjects, a separate validation cohort of over 90 different subjects was used. To predict cytomegalovirus infection status, the study brought together high-throughput TCR immunosequencing, statistical association of individual TCRs with disease status, and machine learning. In a later analysis, previously published TCR beta repertoires from 666 donors were re-analyzed and high-resolution HLA genotyping was added so that TCR occurrence patterns could be studied. Rather than drawing on any new phenotypic data, the later analysis identified candidate immune exposures from TCR beta sequences and the way those sequences occurred across donors. An earlier analysis of a few hundred of the donors applied high-throughput TCR beta sequencing to assess whether each TCR beta V gene segment acted as functional or pseudogenic. Donor age, sex, ethnicity and CMV serostatus were compiled alongside the repertoire data. Genome-wide SNP genotypes for about 60% of the 666 donors were used in a later genetic analysis, which treated that subset as a discovery cohort. Every repertoire in the discovery cohort had been generated on one and the same sequencing platform. HLA typing covered class I and class II loci at four-digit resolution. The number of typed donors differed by locus: about 629-630 for A, B, C, DRB1 and DQB1; 522 for DQA1; approximately 600 for DPA1; and 400 to 480 for DPB1. Roughly five DR-DQ haplotypes were treated as single units for association and clustering because of strong linkage in the cohort. Among about 390 genotyped donors of the cohort, an average of around 240,000 unique TCR beta nucleotide sequences were sequenced per donor, 15% to 20% of them non-productive. The paper's findings and limits, for the study overall: The classifier was reported to diagnose cytomegalovirus status with high specificity and sensitivity in both the original and validation cohorts. According to a later analysis, parvovirus B19, influenza, CMV and Epstein-Barr virus appeared linked to several top co-occurrence clusters. In a later analysis, HLA-associated TCR beta chains showed more clonal expansion and lower generation probabilities than non-associated chains that were equally common. Across donors, most TCR sequences were observed very rarely, whereas some public TCRs were present in many individuals. Immune exposure information for the cohort was limited to CMV serostatus. According to a later analysis, TCR association rates differed among HLA loci, with DRB1 alleles showing the most associated TCRs and HLA-C alleles showing the fewest. According to a later analysis, most CMV-associated TCR beta chains appeared to be HLA-restricted, and the HLA associations seemed to be driven largely by CMV exposure. In a later analysis, around 17,000 TCR beta sequences were associated with specific HLA alleles at a false discovery rate of 0.05. V-gene and J-gene trimming of TCR beta chains was associated with a missense DCLRE1C variant in a later genetic analysis, and the association was replicated in an independent cohort. In this cohort, only TCR beta chains were sequenced, and detectable features were limited by the absence of alpha or paired-chain data. In vitro tests confirmed that three of the cytomegalovirus-associated TCR beta chains recognize cytomegalovirus antigens. Because the 87-base-pair reads could not distinguish some IMGT-functional V segments, including TRBV6-2 and TRBV6-3, those segments were excluded. In a later genetic analysis, fewer N-insertions in productive TCRs were reported among donors in an Asian-associated ancestry cluster than the 666-donor mean. The study listed 150 to 200 TCR beta chains as associated with cytomegalovirus. When HLA alleles, especially DR and DQ, strongly co-occurred, TCR associations were difficult to assign to individual alleles. Because counts were too low, about 18 rarely observed V segments, including chromosome 9 orphons, were excluded from the earlier analysis of 500 to 700 of the donors. Presence/absence analyses assumed roughly uniform sequencing depth across donors, an assumption that may not hold. In an earlier analysis of about 600 of the donors, most TCR beta V segments appeared in productive rearrangements about 87% or about 30% of the time, broadly matching IMGT annotations. Because some donors lacked HLA typing at each locus, the association tests relied only on the typed subset. A group of highly shared sequence variants was considered likely to be a technical artifact of the sequencing pipeline. It was suggested by the authors that the approach could potentially be generalized to other disease states and immunological phenotypes. Correlated functional status among segregating V segments might be attributable to linkage disequilibrium, but an unknown experimental factor could not be ruled out. A further reported finding was that TCR beta sequences accurately predicted the HLA-A and HLA-B alleles for most subjects in the first cohort.

Libraries were built with the immunoSEQ multiplex PCR assay. For the multiplex PCR, a mixture combining 60 forward primers for TCR Vbeta segments and 13 reverse primers for TCR Jbeta segments was used. A multiplex PCR assay on genomic DNA amplified the CDR3 region of rearranged TCR beta genes. On the Illumina HiSeq System, the amplified TCR beta libraries were sequenced as 87-base-pair reads. Processing in the source paper ran as follows. A later analysis tallied tens of millions of unique TCR beta chains across the roughly 610 repertoires, and some 10 million of those chains were shared by two or more donors. Raw reads were error-corrected and collapsed into unique sequences with a nearest-neighbor algorithm that merged closely related sequences to remove PCR and sequencing errors. CDR3 sequences were aligned to IMGT reference sequences to assign V, D and J gene segments. Each retained sequence needed at least a six-nucleotide match to both a V gene segment and a J gene segment. A rearrangement counted as productive if the CDR3 had no stop codons and remained in frame with V and J, and every other rearrangement counted as non-productive. CDR3 was defined according to IMGT convention as the region running from the second conserved V-encoded cysteine to the conserved J-encoded phenylalanine. Sequences without an unambiguous match to a single V gene segment were excluded from the earlier analysis of 450 to 750 of the donors. In an earlier analysis of almost 600 of the donors, a V segment was called functional when productive rearrangements were above 56.7%, and segregating when the standard deviation between donors exceeded 5%. A statistical classification framework was built for diagnosing cytomegalovirus status from the catalog of TCR beta chain sequences. In a later analysis, V and J genes were assigned by comparing TCR nucleotide sequences against IMGT/GENE-DB human TR gene sequences. Using the TCRdist pipeline, a later analysis assigned CDR3 sequences along with most-parsimonious VDJ recombination scenarios. In a later analysis, each TCR beta chain was defined by its CDR3 amino acid sequence together with its V-gene family, and reads without a unique V-gene family were excluded. To address suspected cross-contamination and a sequencing artifact, a later analysis removed around 590 highly shared, low-generation-probability nucleotide sequences. In a later analysis, a clonal expansion index for each public chain was calculated from normalized within-repertoire ranks of inferred template counts. In a later analysis, generation probabilities were computed using a VDJ recombination model fitted to out-of-frame rearrangements, and the results were checked against IGoR. A later analysis scored TCR-TCR, TCR-HLA and TCR-CMV co-occurrence with hypergeometric tests, applying a repertoire-size bias correction to TCR pairs. In a later analysis, false discovery rates were estimated by permuting HLA or CMV assignments 20 times. A later analysis grouped co-occurring TCRs with DBSCAN, adding TCRdist sequence similarity when clustering within HLA-allele-positive subsets. Co-occurrence clustering excluded repertoires with fewer than 30,000 or more than 120,000 public chains, plus five with anomalous nucleotide sharing. This immuneACCESS table, as held by TCRdb, lists in-frame sequences with V and J called but not all clones. Of the missing ones, under half trace to an unresolved V gene in checked studies; the others have no known cause. D and trimming were read from the DNA, whereas the V and J calls and clone size are those reported in that table. The sample includes some 150,000 clones, with 60% to 80% observed a single time. Of the sample, 1.5% to 2% is held by the ten largest clones.

V is reduced by 3 bases and J by 2 bases, leaving a spacing of 13 bases between them. Including the terminal cysteine and phenylalanine, the CDR3 comprises 14 residues. The kept DNA is CDR3 alone, 42 bases in frame from the first base. CDR1 SQVTM and CDR2 ANQGSEA are derived from the germline V gene. The cohort consisted of hundreds of healthy bone marrow donors. At the time of sampling, all cohort members were nominally healthy, though unrecorded immune exposures were likely present. The donor tested CMV seronegative, placing the donor among the 350 or so seronegative members of the cohort. A peripheral blood sample was collected from each donor, and TCR beta sequencing was performed on peripheral blood mononuclear cells. Genomic DNA was extracted from the blood cell samples with the Qiagen DNeasy Blood Extraction Kit.

Sequencing was carried out using PBMCs. Here the chain combines TRBV29-1 and TRBJ1-1; TRBD1 is possibly the D segment (5 matching bases). The clonotype originates from a woman aged 25 to 39 in good health and CMV-seronegative. The DNA sequence follows: TGCAGCGTTGATCTCCGACAGATAAACACTGAAGCTTTCTTT. Protein translation: CSVDLRQINTEAFF.